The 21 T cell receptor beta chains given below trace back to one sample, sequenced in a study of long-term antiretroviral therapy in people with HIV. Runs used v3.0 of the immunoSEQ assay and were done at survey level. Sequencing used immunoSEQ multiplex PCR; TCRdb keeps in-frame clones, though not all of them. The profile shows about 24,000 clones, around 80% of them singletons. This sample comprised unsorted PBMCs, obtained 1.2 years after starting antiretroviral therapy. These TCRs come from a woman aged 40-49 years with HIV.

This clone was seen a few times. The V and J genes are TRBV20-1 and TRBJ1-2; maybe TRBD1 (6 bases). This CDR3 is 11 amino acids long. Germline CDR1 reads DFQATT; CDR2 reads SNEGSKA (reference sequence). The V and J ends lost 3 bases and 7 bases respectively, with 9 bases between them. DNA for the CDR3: TGCAGTGCTAGGGGACATCTTGGCTACACCTTC. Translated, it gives CSARGHLGYTF.

CDR3 region: CASSEWESSSPLHF. The CDR3 DNA reads as TGTGCCAGCAGTGAGTGGGAGAGTAGTTCACCCCTCCACTTT. The J gene is TRBJ1-6, the V gene TRBV2; D unclear. CDR3 size: 14 residues. V gave up 3 bases and J gave up 9 bases, with 12 bases separating them. Germline lookup yields CDR1 SNHLY and CDR2 FYNNEI.

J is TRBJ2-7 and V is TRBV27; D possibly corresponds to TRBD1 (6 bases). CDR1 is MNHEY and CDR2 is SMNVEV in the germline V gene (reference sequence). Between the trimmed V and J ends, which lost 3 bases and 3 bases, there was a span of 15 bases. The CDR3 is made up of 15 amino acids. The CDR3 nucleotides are TGTGCCAGCAGTTTTACAGGGCTGACCAACTACGAGCAGTACTTC. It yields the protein CASSFTGLTNYEQYF.

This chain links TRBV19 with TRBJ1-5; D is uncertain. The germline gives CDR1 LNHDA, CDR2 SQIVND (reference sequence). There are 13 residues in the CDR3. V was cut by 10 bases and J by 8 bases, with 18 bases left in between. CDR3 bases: TGTGCCACTTCGAGGACCCCCCACGAGCCCCAGCATTTT. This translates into CATSRTPHEPQHF.

The CDR3 here is CASSLTGGAYGYTF. The CDR3 nucleotides are TGTGCCAGCAGCTTGACAGGGGGCGCGTATGGCTACACCTTC. The chain links TRBV7-8 to TRBJ1-2; 10 bases match TRBD1. Germline V gives CDR1 SGHVS, CDR2 FQNEAQ. The CDR3 consists of 14 residues. V was clipped by 3 bases and J by 5 bases; unmatched bases: 3.

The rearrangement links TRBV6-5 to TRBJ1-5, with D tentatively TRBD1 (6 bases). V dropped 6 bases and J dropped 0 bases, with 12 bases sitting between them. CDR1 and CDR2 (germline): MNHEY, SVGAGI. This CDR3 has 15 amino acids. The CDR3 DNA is TGTGCCAGCAGATTCAACAGGGATAGCAATCAGCCCCAGCATTTT. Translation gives CASRFNRDSNQPQHF.

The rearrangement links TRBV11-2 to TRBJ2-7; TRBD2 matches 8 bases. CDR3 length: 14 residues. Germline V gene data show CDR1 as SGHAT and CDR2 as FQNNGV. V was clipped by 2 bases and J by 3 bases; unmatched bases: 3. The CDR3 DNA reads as TGTGCCAGCAGCTTAATAGCGGGAAACTACGAGCAGTACTTC. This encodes CASSLIAGNYEQYF.

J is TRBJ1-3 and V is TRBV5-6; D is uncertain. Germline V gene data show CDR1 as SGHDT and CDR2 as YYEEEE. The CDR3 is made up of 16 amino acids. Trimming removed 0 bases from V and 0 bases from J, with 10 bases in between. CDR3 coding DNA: TGTGCCAGCAGCTTGGGGACTTACCTCTCTGGAAACACCATATATTTT. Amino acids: CASSLGTYLSGNTIYF.

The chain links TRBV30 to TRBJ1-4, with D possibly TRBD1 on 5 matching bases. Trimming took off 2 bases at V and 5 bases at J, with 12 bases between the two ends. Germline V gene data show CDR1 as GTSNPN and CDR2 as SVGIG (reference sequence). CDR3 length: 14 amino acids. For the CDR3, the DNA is TGTGCCTGGAGTCTCTGGTCAGGGAATGAAAAACTGTTTTTT. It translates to CAWSLWSGNEKLFF.

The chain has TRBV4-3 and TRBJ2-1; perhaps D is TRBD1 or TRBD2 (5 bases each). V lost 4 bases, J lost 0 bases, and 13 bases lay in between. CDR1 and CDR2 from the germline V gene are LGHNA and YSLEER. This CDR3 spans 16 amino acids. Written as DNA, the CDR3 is TGCGCCAGCAGCCGCCGGGACCCCGACTCCTACAATGAGCAGTTCTTC. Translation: CASSRRDPDSYNEQFF.

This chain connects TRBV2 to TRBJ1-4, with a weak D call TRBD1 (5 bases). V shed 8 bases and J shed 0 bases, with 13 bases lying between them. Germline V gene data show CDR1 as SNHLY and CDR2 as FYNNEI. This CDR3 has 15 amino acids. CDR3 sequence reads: CASRGVDATNEKLFF. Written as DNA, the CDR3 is TGTGCCAGCCGGGGGGTAGACGCAACTAATGAAAAACTGTTTTTT.

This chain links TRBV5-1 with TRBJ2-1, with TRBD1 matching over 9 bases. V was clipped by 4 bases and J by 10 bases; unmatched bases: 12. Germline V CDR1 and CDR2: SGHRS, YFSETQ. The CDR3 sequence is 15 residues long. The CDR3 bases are TGCGCCAGCAGCCCAGGACAGGGGCCCGGTGGGGAGCAGTTCTTC. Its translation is CASSPGQGPGGEQFF. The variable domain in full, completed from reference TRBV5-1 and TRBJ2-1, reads KAGVTQTPRYLIKTRGQQVTLSCSPISGHRSVSWYQQTPGQGLQFLFEYFSETQRNKGNFPGRFSGRQFSNSRSEMNVSTLELGDSALYLCASSPGQGPGGEQFFGPGTRLTVL.

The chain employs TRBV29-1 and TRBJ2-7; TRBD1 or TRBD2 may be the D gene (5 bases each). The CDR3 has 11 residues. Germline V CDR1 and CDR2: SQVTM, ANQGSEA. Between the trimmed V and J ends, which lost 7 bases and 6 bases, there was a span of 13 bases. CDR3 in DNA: TGCAGCGGCCAGAGGGGAGCCGAGCAGTACTTC. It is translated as CSGQRGAEQYF.

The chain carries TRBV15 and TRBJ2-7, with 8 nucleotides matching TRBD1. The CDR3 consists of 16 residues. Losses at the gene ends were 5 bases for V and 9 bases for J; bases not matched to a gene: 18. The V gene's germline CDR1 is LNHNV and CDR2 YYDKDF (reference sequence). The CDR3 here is CATSRSLTGAMAAQYF. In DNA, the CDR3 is TGTGCCACCAGCCGATCTTTGACAGGGGCCATGGCCGCGCAGTACTTC.

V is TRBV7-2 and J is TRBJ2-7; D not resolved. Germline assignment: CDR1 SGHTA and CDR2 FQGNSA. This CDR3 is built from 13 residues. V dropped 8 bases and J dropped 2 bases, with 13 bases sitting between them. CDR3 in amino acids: CASAALNPYEQYF. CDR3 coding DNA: TGTGCCAGCGCCGCCCTTAATCCCTACGAGCAGTACTTC.

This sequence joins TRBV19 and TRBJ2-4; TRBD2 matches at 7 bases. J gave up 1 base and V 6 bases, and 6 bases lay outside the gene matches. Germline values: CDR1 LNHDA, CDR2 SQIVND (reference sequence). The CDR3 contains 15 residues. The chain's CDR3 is CASRGGIWAKNIQYF. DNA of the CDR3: TGTGCCAGTAGGGGGGGGATCTGGGCCAAAAACATTCAGTACTTC.

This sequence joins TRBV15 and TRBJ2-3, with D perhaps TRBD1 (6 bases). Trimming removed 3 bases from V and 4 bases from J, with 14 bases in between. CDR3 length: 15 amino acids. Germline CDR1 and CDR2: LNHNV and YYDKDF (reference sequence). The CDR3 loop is CATSRELQGPDTQYF. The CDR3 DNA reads TGTGCCACCAGCAGGGAATTACAGGGTCCAGATACGCAGTATTTT.

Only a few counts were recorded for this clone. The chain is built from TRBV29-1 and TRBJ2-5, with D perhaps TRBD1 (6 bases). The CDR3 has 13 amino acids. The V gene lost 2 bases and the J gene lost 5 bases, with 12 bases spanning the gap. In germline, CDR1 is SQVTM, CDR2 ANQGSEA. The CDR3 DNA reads TGCAGCGTTGAATATATCACAGGGGAGACCCAGTACTTC. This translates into CSVEYITGETQYF.

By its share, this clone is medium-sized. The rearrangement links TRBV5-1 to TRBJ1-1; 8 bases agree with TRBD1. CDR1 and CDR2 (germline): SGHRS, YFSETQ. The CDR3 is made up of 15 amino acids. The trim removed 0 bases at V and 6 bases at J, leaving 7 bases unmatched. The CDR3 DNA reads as TGCGCCAGCAGCTTGGCCCCAAGACAGGGGCCTGAAGCTTTCTTT. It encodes CASSLAPRQGPEAFF. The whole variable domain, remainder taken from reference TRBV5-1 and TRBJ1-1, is KAGVTQTPRYLIKTRGQQVTLSCSPISGHRSVSWYQQTPGQGLQFLFEYFSETQRNKGNFPGRFSGRQFSNSRSEMNVSTLELGDSALYLCASSLAPRQGPEAFFGQGTRLTVV.

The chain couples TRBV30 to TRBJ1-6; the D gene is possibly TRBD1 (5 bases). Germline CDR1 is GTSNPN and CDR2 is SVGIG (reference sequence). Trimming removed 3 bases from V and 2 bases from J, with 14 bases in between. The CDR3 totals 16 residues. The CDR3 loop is CAWSAGGAAYNSPLHF. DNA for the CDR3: TGTGCCTGGAGCGCAGGCGGGGCAGCCTATAATTCACCCCTCCACTTT.

The CDR3 DNA reads as TGTGCCAGCAGTATAGGGACTAGCGGGTCTTCTAGCACAGATACGCAGTATTTT. This codes for CASSIGTSGSSSTDTQYF. The genes are TRBV27 and TRBJ2-3, with 12 bases aligning to TRBD2. The V segment lost 5 bases and the J segment 0 bases; nucleotides outside the gene matches: 9. The germline V gene encodes CDR1 MNHEY and CDR2 SMNVEV (reference sequence). The CDR3 sequence is 18 residues long.